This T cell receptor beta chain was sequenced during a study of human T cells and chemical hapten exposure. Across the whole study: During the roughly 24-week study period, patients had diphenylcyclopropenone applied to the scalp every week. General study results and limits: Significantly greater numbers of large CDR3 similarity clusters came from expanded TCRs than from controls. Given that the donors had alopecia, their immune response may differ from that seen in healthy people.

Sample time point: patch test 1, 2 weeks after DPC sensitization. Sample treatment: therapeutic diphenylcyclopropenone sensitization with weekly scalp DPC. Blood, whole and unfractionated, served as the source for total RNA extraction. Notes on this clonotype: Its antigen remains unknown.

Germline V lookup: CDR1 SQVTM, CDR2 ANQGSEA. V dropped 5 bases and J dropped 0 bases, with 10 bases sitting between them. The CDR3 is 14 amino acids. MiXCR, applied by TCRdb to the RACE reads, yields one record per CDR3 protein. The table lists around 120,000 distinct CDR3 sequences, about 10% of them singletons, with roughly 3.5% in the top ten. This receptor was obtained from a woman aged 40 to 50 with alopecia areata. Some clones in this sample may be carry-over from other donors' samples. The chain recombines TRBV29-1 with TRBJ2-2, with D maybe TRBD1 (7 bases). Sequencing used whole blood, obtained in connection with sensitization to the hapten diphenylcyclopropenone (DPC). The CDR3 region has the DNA TGCAGCGTTCCCAGGGGGGCGAACACCGGGGAGCTGTTTTTT. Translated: CSVPRGANTGELFF.